These 16 T cell receptor beta chains originate from one sample sequenced in a study of T cell changes during pregnancy in multiple sclerosis. Here immunoSEQ multiplex PCR was the method, and the copy in TCRdb shows in-frame clones only, minus some. The table lists tens of thousands of clones, around 92% of them singletons, with approximately 2.8% in the top ten. Specimen: CD8+ T cells from peripheral blood mononuclear cells, collected in the third trimester of pregnancy. The receptors here all came from a female donor in good health, enrolled as a control in a pregnancy study.

The chain couples TRBV29-1 to TRBJ2-2; unclear D gene. V lost 5 bases, J lost 5 bases, and 3 bases lay in between. Germline-derived CDR1 and CDR2 are SQVTM and ANQGSEA. The CDR3 sequence is 10 residues long. CDR3 DNA sequence: TGCAGCGTTCATACCGGGGAGCTGTTTTTT. Translating it yields CSVHTGELFF.

The rearrangement links TRBV19 to TRBJ2-3; 13 nucleotides agree with TRBD2. CDR1 and CDR2 (germline): LNHDA, SQIVND (reference sequence). This CDR3 comprises 16 residues. The V segment lost 4 bases and the J segment 5 bases; nucleotides outside the gene matches: 6. The CDR3 DNA sequence: TGTGCCAGTAGTAGTACTAGCGGGGGGGCCTTAGATACGCAGTATTTT. As protein: CASSSTSGGALDTQYF.

The chain carries TRBV7-2 and TRBJ2-1, with 11 bases lining up with TRBD1. Germline CDR1 reads SGHTA; CDR2 reads FQGNSA. This CDR3 has 17 amino acids. The trim removed 1 base at V and 6 bases at J, leaving 8 bases unmatched. This CDR3 reads CASSLVFSGTGGNEQFF. In nucleotides, the CDR3 is TGTGCCAGCAGCTTAGTTTTTAGCGGGACAGGGGGCAATGAGCAGTTCTTC.

This clone was counted once. The gene calls are TRBV4-1 and TRBJ2-2; D call uncertain. Trimming took 0 bases from V and 5 from J, leaving 7 bases between them. The germline gives CDR1 MGHRA, CDR2 YSYEKL. The CDR3 is made up of 14 amino acids. Here the CDR3 DNA reads TGCGCCAGCAGCCAAGATGAGGAAACCGGGGAGCTGTTTTTT. Amino acid sequence: CASSQDEETGELFF.

This chain links TRBV9 with TRBJ1-1; D is ambiguous. The CDR3 contains 13 residues. The germline V gene encodes CDR1 SGDLS and CDR2 YYNGEE. Trimming left V 3 bases short and J 4 bases short, with 10 bases between. CDR3 sequence: CASSGERGTEAFF. The CDR3 DNA sequence: TGTGCCAGCAGCGGGGAACGGGGCACTGAAGCTTTCTTT.

This rearrangement joins TRBV5-6 to TRBJ1-1; 8 bases map to TRBD1. The V gene end was trimmed by 7 bases and the J gene end by 5 bases; junction bases not matched to a gene: 13. The CDR3 is 15 residues long. The germline V gene encodes CDR1 SGHDT and CDR2 YYEEEE. CDR3 loop: CASGPTGTGGTEAFF. The CDR3 nucleotides read TGTGCCAGCGGTCCTACCGGGACAGGCGGGACTGAAGCTTTCTTT.

This chain uses TRBV7-9 with TRBJ1-4, with D possibly matching TRBD1 (5 bases). V lost 5 bases and J lost 0, with 16 bases in between. CDR1 SEHNR and CDR2 FQNEAQ come from the germline V gene (reference sequence). The CDR3 has 17 amino acids. CDR3 in DNA: TGTGCCAGCAGCCTTGGACAAGGCTACGCAACTAATGAAAAACTGTTTTTT. Protein: CASSLGQGYATNEKLFF.

This chain joins TRBV4-2 and TRBJ1-4; a possible D gene is TRBD1 (5 bases). CDR3 length: 16 residues. Germline CDR1 is LGHNA and CDR2 is YNFKEQ. Trimming removed 4 bases at V and 4 bases at J, with 16 bases between. DNA of the CDR3: TGTGCCAGCAGCCCCCGAGCGGGAGGGGATAATGAAAAACTGTTTTTT. It translates to CASSPRAGGDNEKLFF.

This chain joins TRBV6-1 and TRBJ1-1; D gene unclear. CDR1 and CDR2 (germline): MNHNS, SASEGT. Trimming cost V 2 bases and J 2 bases, with 12 bases left between them. This CDR3 comprises 15 residues. CDR3 sequence: CASSETVLKNTEAFF. The DNA for the CDR3 is TGTGCCAGCAGTGAAACAGTATTGAAAAACACTGAAGCTTTCTTT.

The chain couples TRBV4-3 to TRBJ2-2; D might be TRBD1 (6 bases). Germline CDR1 reads LGHNA; CDR2 reads YSLEER. V lost 4 bases, J lost 1 base, and 16 bases lay in between. CDR3 size: 17 residues. CDR3 region: CASSPSVPGQNTGELFF. The CDR3 DNA sequence: TGCGCCAGCAGCCCGTCGGTCCCGGGACAGAACACCGGGGAGCTGTTTTTT.

The chain joins TRBV25-1 to TRBJ2-7, with D tentatively TRBD1 (6 bases). This CDR3 region has 14 residues. Germline V CDR1 and CDR2: MGHDK, SYGVNS. V was shortened by 9 bases and J by 0 bases, with 15 bases between the two germline ends. The CDR3 sequence is CARLPDRSSYEQYF. CDR3 DNA: TGTGCCAGACTACCCGACAGGAGCTCCTACGAGCAGTACTTC.

V usage is TRBV27 and J usage is TRBJ2-6, with 7 bases identical to TRBD1. The CDR3 is 15 residues long. In germline, CDR1 is MNHEY, CDR2 SMNVEV (reference sequence). J gave up 0 bases and V 7 bases, and 3 bases lay outside the gene matches. For the CDR3, the DNA is TGTGCCAGCATGACAGGGTACTCTGGGGCCAACGTCCTGACTTTC. It specifies CASMTGYSGANVLTF.

The chain uses TRBV5-6 and TRBJ1-3; TRBD1 matches at 9 bases. V trimming: 3 bases; J trimming: 11 bases; junction bases outside the gene matches: 9. The CDR3 has 14 residues. Germline V CDR1 and CDR2: SGHDT, YYEEEE. The CDR3 bases are TGTGCCAGCAGCTGGGGACAGGGTCAAACCGCCATATATTTT. Encoded protein: CASSWGQGQTAIYF.

This clone has a single count. Different DNA sequences within this sample yield the same CDR3. The chain carries TRBV19 and TRBJ1-1, with TRBD1 identical over 9 bases. CDR1 and CDR2 (germline): LNHDA, SQIVND (reference sequence). The junction had 5 bases not matched to a gene; V was cut back by 5 bases and J by 1 base. The CDR3 is made up of 15 amino acids. The CDR3 spells CASSDPGQGNTEAFF. CDR3 DNA sequence: TGTGCCAGTAGTGATCCGGGACAGGGGAACACTGAAGCTTTCTTT.

The chain links TRBV10-2 to TRBJ2-1, with D perhaps matching TRBD1 (7 bases). Trimming pared 4 bases from V and 6 bases from J, leaving 19 bases between. CDR3 size: 16 residues. CDR1 and CDR2 from the germline V gene are WSHSY and SAAADI. CDR3 nucleotides: TGCGCCAGCAGTGCACAGGGGACTCCCCCTCTCAATGAGCAGTTCTTC. Protein: CASSAQGTPPLNEQFF.

This clone was picked up one time. The chain has TRBV2 and TRBJ1-1; D unclear. The CDR3 loop spans 14 amino acids. Trimming cost V 3 bases and J 6 bases, with 14 bases left between them. Germline V gene data show CDR1 as SNHLY and CDR2 as FYNNEI. The CDR3 loop is CASSDIGRAAEAFF. For the CDR3, the DNA is TGTGCCAGCAGTGATATAGGGAGGGCGGCTGAAGCTTTCTTT.